The next 5 T cell receptor beta chains were all read from a single sample in a study of cytomegalovirus exposure and HLA in healthy donors. The repertoire was sequenced with immunoSEQ multiplex PCR; TCRdb's copy has only in-frame clones and lacks some. The sample yields about 170,000 clones, 80% to 90% seen once. The sequencing sample was made of PBMCs. Receptor source: a woman under 30 in good health and CMV-seronegative.

This chain uses TRBV5-4 with TRBJ1-1; D not resolved. There are 15 residues in the CDR3. Germline V gene data show CDR1 as SGHNT and CDR2 as YYREEE (reference sequence). Between the trimmed V and J ends, which lost 0 bases and 1 base, there was a span of 10 bases. The CDR3 spells CASSLAGYQNTEAFF. CDR3 in DNA: TGTGCCAGCAGCTTGGCCGGGTATCAGAACACTGAAGCTTTCTTT.

The J gene is TRBJ1-5, the V gene TRBV2, with D perhaps matching TRBD1 (6 bases). This CDR3 comprises 14 residues. V gave up 8 bases and J gave up 3 bases, with 14 bases separating them. The germline CDR1 and CDR2 sequences are SNHLY and FYNNEI. Here the CDR3 reads CASAVQGNNQPQHF. Written as DNA, the CDR3 is TGTGCCAGCGCAGTCCAGGGGAACAATCAGCCCCAGCATTTT. Combining the CDR3 with reference TRBV2 and TRBJ1-5 gives the whole variable domain EPEVTQTPSHQVTQMGQEVILRCVPISNHLYFYWYRQILGQKVEFLVSFYNNEISEKSEIFDDQFSVERPDGSNFTLKIRSTKLEDSAMYFCASAVQGNNQPQHFGDGTRLSIL.

This chain uses TRBV18 with TRBJ1-1, with a possible D match to TRBD1 (5 bases). The CDR3 length is 14 residues. V lost 0 bases to trimming and J lost 1 base, with 6 bases between them. Germline lookup yields CDR1 KGHSH and CDR2 LQKENI. CDR3 bases: TGTGCCAGCTCACCACCCGGGGGGAACACTGAAGCTTTCTTT. Translating gives CASSPPGGNTEAFF.

The chain couples TRBV2 to TRBJ2-7, with D perhaps matching TRBD1 (6 bases). CDR3 size: 14 residues. The germline V gene encodes CDR1 SNHLY and CDR2 FYNNEI. Trimming left V 6 bases short and J 3 bases short, with 15 bases between. In nucleotides, the CDR3 is TGTGCCAGCAGCAGGACAGAGTTTAGCTACGAGCAGTACTTC. It translates to CASSRTEFSYEQYF.

The chain links TRBV27 to TRBJ2-1; D unclear. This CDR3 has 11 residues. The germline gives CDR1 MNHEY, CDR2 SMNVEV (reference sequence). V lost 7 bases and J 4 bases, leaving 5 bases between the germline ends. The DNA for the CDR3 is TGTGCCAGCAATCGGTACAATGAGCAGTTCTTC. The encoded protein is CASNRYNEQFF.